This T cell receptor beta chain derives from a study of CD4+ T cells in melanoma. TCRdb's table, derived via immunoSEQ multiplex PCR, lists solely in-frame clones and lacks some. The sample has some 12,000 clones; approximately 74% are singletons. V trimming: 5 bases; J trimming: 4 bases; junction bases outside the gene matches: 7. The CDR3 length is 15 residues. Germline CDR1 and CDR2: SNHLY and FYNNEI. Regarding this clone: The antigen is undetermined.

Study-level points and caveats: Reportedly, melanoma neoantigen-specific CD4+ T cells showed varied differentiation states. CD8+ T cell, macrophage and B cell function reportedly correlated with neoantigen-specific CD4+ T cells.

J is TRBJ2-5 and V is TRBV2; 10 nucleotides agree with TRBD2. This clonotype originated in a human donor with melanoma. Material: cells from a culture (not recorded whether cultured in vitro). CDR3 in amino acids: CASSWGASGGETQYF. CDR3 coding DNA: TGTGCCAGCAGTTGGGGCGCTAGCGGGGGAGAGACCCAGTACTTC.